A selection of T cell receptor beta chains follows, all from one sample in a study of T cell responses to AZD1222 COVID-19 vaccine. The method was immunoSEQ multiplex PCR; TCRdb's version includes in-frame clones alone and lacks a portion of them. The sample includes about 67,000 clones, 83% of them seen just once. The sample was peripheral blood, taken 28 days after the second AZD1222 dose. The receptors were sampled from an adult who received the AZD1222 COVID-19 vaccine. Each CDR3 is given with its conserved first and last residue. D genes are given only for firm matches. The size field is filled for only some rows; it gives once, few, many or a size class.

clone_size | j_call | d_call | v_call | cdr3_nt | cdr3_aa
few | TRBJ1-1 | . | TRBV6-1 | TGTGCCAGCAGTGAACCCTACAAGCTAGTGGACACTGAAGCTTTCTTT | CASSEPYKLVDTEAFF
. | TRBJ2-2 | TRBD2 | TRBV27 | TGTGCCAGCAGACTCTCTGCGGGGGGGTACACCGGGGAGCTGTTTTTT | CASRLSAGGYTGELFF
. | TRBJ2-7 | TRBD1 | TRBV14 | TGTGCCAGCAGCCGTCGACAGGGGTATGGCTCCTACGAGCAGTACTTC | CASSRRQGYGSYEQYF
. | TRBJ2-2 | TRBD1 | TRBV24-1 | TGTGCCACCAGAGGGACAGTAACCGGGGAGCTGTTTTTT | CATRGTVTGELFF
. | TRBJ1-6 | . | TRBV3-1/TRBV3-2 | TGTGCCAGCAGCCAAGAAGGGACTGGAGAGACTTCACCCCTCCACTTT | CASSQEGTGETSPLHF
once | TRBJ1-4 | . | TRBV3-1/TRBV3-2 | TGTGCCAGCAGCCAAGAGACAGGACCCAATGAAAAACTGTTTTTT | CASSQETGPNEKLFF
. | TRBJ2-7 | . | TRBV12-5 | TGTGCTAGTGGTTTCGGACGGTCCTACGAGCAGTACTTC | CASGFGRSYEQYF
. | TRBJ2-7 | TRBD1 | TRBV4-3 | TGCGCCAGCAGCCAGACCGGGACAGGGGGCTACGAGCAGTACTTC | CASSQTGTGGYEQYF
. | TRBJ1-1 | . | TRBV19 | TGTGCCAGTAGTATAGGGAGGGGCACTGAAGCTTTCTTT | CASSIGRGTEAFF
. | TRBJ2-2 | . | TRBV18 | TGTGCCAGCTCACTGAACTTTGCCGGGGAGCTGTTTTTT | CASSLNFAGELFF
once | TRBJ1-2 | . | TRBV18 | TGTGCCAGCTCACCGGCACAGGATAACTATGGCTACACCTTC | CASSPAQDNYGYTF
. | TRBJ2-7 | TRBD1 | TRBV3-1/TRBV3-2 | TGTGCCACCGGGACAGCAGCCTACGAGCAGTACTTC | CATGTAAYEQYF
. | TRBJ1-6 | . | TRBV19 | TGTGCCAGTAGAACACCCTTCCGGAACAGTAATTCACCCCTCCACTTT | CASRTPFRNSNSPLHF
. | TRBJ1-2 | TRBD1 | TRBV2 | TGTGCCAGCAGTGCTCAGGACAGGCCAGGCGGCTACACCTTC | CASSAQDRPGGYTF
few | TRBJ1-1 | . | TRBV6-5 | TGTGCCAGCAGGTCGGATGGGCACACTGAAGCTTTCTTT | CASRSDGHTEAFF
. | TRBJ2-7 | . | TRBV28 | TGTGCCAGCAATACCGGGACAGAGCAGTACTTC | CASNTGTEQYF
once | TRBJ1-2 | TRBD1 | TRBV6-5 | TGTGCCAGCAGTTACGACAGGGATAACTATGGCTACACCTTC | CASSYDRDNYGYTF
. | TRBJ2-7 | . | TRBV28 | TGTGCCAGCAGTTTTAGGCACAGAGAGCAGTACTTC | CASSFRHREQYF
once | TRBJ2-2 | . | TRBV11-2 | TGTGCCAGCAGATCCACAGGGAGTCGGGACGGGGAGCTGTTTTTT | CASRSTGSRDGELFF
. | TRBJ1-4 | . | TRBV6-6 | TGTGCCAGCAGCTCATTAAACTTTAATGAAAAACTGTTTTTT | CASSSLNFNEKLFF
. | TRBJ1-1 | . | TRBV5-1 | TGCGCCAGCAGACTGACAGCGAACACTGAAGCTTTCTTT | CASRLTANTEAFF
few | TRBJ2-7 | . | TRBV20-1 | TGCAGTGCTAGTAGTCCGCAATCGAGCTCCTACGAGCAGTACTTC | CSASSPQSSSYEQYF
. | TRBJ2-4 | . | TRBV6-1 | TGTGCCAGCAGTGCTGTGGGGAAATCGGCCAAAAACATTCAGTACTTC | CASSAVGKSAKNIQYF
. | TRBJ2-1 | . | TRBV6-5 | TGTGCCGGCAGGGGATCCAATGAGCAGTTCTTC | CAGRGSNEQFF
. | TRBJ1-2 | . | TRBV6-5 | TGTGCCAGCAGTTACGTCCAGGGATATCGTAACTATGGCTACACCTTC | CASSYVQGYRNYGYTF
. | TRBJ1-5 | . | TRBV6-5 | TGTGCCAGCAAAGGGGGGAGAATGCAGCCCCAGCATTTT | CASKGGRMQPQHF
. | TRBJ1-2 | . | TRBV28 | TGTGCCAGCAGTTTGAGGCTCTATGGCTACACCTTC | CASSLRLYGYTF
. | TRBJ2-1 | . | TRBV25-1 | TGTGCCAGCAGTAACCCATGGGAGTTGGGCAATGAGCAGTTCTTC | CASSNPWELGNEQFF
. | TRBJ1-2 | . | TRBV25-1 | TGTGCCAGCAGTGAATCCTATGGCTACACCTTC | CASSESYGYTF
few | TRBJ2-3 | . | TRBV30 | TGTGCCTGGAGTTGGGGAGATACGCAGTATTTT | CAWSWGDTQYF
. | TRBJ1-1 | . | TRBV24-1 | TGTGCCACCACCGTCCCCACGTACATGAACACTGAAGCTTTCTTT | CATTVPTYMNTEAFF
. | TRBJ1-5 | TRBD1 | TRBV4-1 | TGCGCCAGCAGACATAACAGGGGTTCTGAGCCCCAGCATTTT | CASRHNRGSEPQHF
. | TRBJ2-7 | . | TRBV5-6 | TGTGCCAGCAGCCGGACAGAGCGCGAGCAGTACTTC | CASSRTEREQYF
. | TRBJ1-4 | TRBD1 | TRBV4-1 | TGCGCCAGCAGCCAAGGGAAGGGACAGCGGAATGAAAAACTGTTTTTT | CASSQGKGQRNEKLFF
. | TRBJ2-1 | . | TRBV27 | TGTGCCAGCAGTCCTCGAGATAGGACAGAACAGTTCTTC | CASSPRDRTEQFF
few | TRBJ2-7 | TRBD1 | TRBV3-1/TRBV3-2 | TGTGCCACCGCGCGACAGGGGAGCCACGAGCAGTACTTC | CATARQGSHEQYF
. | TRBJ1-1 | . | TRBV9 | TGTGCCAGCAGCGAGGCGGGCCTCGATATGAACACTGAAGCTTTCTTT | CASSEAGLDMNTEAFF
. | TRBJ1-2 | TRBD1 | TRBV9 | TGTGCCAGCAGCGCCTGGGACAGGGCTTCTGATGGCTACACCTTC | CASSAWDRASDGYTF
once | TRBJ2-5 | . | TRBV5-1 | TGCGCCAGCAGCCCGATGACAGGCCAAGAGACCCAGTACTTC | CASSPMTGQETQYF
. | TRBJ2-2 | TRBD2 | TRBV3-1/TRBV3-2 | TGTGCCAGCAGCCAAGATGGGCTAGCGGGGGTCTACACCGGGGAGCTGTTTTTT | CASSQDGLAGVYTGELFF
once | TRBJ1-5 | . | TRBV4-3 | TGCGCCAGCAGCCAAGGGAGGAGTCAGCCCCAGCATTTT | CASSQGRSQPQHF
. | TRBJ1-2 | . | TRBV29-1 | TGCAGCGTTGAAGATCAGGGGAGCGGCTACACCTTC | CSVEDQGSGYTF
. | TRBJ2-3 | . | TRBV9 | TGTGCCAGCTCACAGGGTGTGGGTAGCACAGATACGCAGTATTTT | CASSQGVGSTDTQYF
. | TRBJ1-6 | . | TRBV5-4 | TGTGCCAGCACCAACCGGCCAAGCGGGAACTCACCCCTCCACTTT | CASTNRPSGNSPLHF
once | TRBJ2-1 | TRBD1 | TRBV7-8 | TGTGCCAGCAGCTTAGCGTACAGGGGCCTCTCCTACAATGAGCAGTTCTTC | CASSLAYRGLSYNEQFF
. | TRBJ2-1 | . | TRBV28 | TGTGCCATGGCCGGGATTGGGAATGAGCAGTTCTTC | CAMAGIGNEQFF